The subject of this entry is one TCR beta chain. One end of the junction does not line up with germline, which may come from a read error. The data are from a study of blood T cell repertoires in COVID-19. Clinical history as reported by participants underpinned cohort assignment. Germline CDR1 reads SSHAT; CDR2 reads FNYEAQ (reference sequence). The CDR3 is 16 amino acids. Sequenced by immunoSEQ multiplex PCR; TCRdb stores in-frame clones only, minus some. The data show about 440,000 clones, about 90% seen once. This TCR was sampled from a woman under 30 with acute COVID-19. This chain joins TRBV7-7 and TRBJ2-7, with 9 bases aligning to TRBD2. Sample: PBMCs or T cells enriched from blood (not recorded which). The CDR3 DNA follows: TGTGCTAGCAGCTTGGGTTCCAGCGGGGGGATCTACGAGCAGTACTTC. Protein sequence: CASSLGSSGGIYEQYF.